These 18 T cell receptor beta chains share one sample of origin, sequenced in a study of shared T cell receptors in the human thymus. This table comes from immunoSEQ multiplex PCR, and its TCRdb copy is limited to in-frame clones, with some not included. This table holds 600,000 to 900,000 clones, around 85% found once. These data are also associated with another study on human thymus T cells.

The source material was thymocytes. The receptor source for this set is a girl younger than two with a congenital heart defect.

The CDR3 DNA reads as TGTGCCAGCAGCCAAGTTGGTCAGGGGGCGGGGACTGAAGCTTTCTTT. Translating gives CASSQVGQGAGTEAFF. V gene TRBV14 combines with J gene TRBJ1-1, with 8 nucleotides matching TRBD1. CDR1 is SGHDN and CDR2 is FVKESK in the germline V gene. The CDR3 spans 16 residues. J lost 5 bases, V lost 1 base, and 9 bases had no gene match.

The chain recombines TRBV5-1 with TRBJ2-3; D possibly corresponds to TRBD2 (5 bases). Looked up from germline, CDR1 is SGHRS and CDR2 is YFSETQ. There are 13 residues in the CDR3. Trimming cost V 7 bases and J 3 bases, with 12 bases left between them. CDR3 in amino acids: CASDWTGTDTQYF. The DNA of the CDR3 is TGCGCCAGCGATTGGACTGGGACAGATACGCAGTATTTT.

J is TRBJ2-5 and V is TRBV6-1; 10 bases map to TRBD1. The J call is uncertain, as TRBJ2-7 better fits the DNA end. CDR3 length: 14 residues. The V gene's germline CDR1 is MNHNS and CDR2 SASEGT. The CDR3 DNA reads TGTGCCAGCAGTCTAAGGACAGGGGGCTACGAGCAGTACTTC. Its protein product is CASSLRTGGYEQYF.

The chain couples TRBV14 to TRBJ2-3; 7 nucleotides align to TRBD2. Trimming at V came to 2 bases and at J to 3 bases, leaving 11 bases not matched to a gene. This CDR3 region has 17 residues. Germline-derived CDR1 and CDR2 are SGHDN and FVKESK. CDR3 sequence reads: CASSQPVGGGSTDTQYF. CDR3 bases: TGTGCCAGCAGCCAACCCGTAGGCGGGGGTAGTACAGATACGCAGTATTTT.

V usage is TRBV2 and J usage is TRBJ2-3, with 10 bases lining up with TRBD2. In germline, CDR1 is SNHLY, CDR2 FYNNEI. V was clipped by 5 bases and J by 2 bases; unmatched bases: 7. This CDR3 has 16 amino acids. CDR3 in amino acids: CASSRVAGGPTDTQYF. The CDR3 DNA sequence: TGTGCCAGCAGTCGAGTAGCGGGGGGCCCCACAGATACGCAGTATTTT.

The CDR3 DNA reads as TGCGCCAGCAGTGAGCTGGGGCGGACAGATACGCAGTATTTT. Translating gives CASSELGRTDTQYF. The chain employs TRBV10-1 and TRBJ2-3, with D possibly TRBD1 on 5 matching bases. Germline CDR1 WNHNN, CDR2 SYGVQD (reference sequence). The V end was cut by 2 bases, the J end by 3 bases, with 9 bases between. There are 14 residues in the CDR3.

This chain connects TRBV7-9 to TRBJ1-6, with unresolved D. Germline V gene data show CDR1 as SEHNR and CDR2 as FQNEAQ (reference sequence). The CDR3 totals 15 residues. V gave up 5 bases and J gave up 9 bases, with 17 bases separating them. CDR3 amino acids: CASSPPRPGGSPLHF. For the CDR3, the DNA is TGTGCCAGCAGCCCTCCCCGCCCGGGTGGTTCACCCCTCCACTTT.

The chain links TRBV10-3 to TRBJ1-1; TRBD1 is a possible D gene (5 bases). The V and J ends lost 0 bases and 5 bases respectively, with 7 bases between them. The CDR3 runs 13 residues. CDR1 ENHRY and CDR2 SYGVKD come from the germline V gene. This CDR3 is CAISESRVTEAFF. The CDR3 DNA follows: TGTGCCATCAGTGAGTCCAGGGTAACTGAAGCTTTCTTT.

On this clone itself: The same CDR3 can be traced to other DNA sequences in this sample. The chain has TRBV6-5 and TRBJ1-6, with TRBD1 identical over 7 bases. The CDR3 loop spans 15 amino acids. J lost 6 bases, V lost 5 bases, and 7 bases had no gene match. CDR1 is MNHEY and CDR2 is SVGAGI in the germline V gene. The CDR3 here is CASSHKGQFNSPLHF. The DNA of the CDR3 is TGTGCCAGCAGTCATAAGGGACAGTTTAATTCACCCCTCCACTTT.

This chain connects TRBV4-3 to TRBJ1-5; possible D gene TRBD1, 6 bases. CDR1 is LGHNA and CDR2 is YSLEER in the germline V gene. CDR3 size: 14 residues. The ends were cut back, 3 bases at V and 6 bases at J, with 12 bases in the middle. Written as DNA, the CDR3 is TGCGCCAGCAGCCAGAACAGGGCCTCTCAGCCCCAGCATTTT. It codes for CASSQNRASQPQHF.

The gene calls are TRBV6-6 and TRBJ2-7, with 9 bases matching TRBD1. With 6 bases clipped from V and 2 bases from J, the junction kept 11 bases outside the gene matches. The V gene's germline CDR1 is MNHNY and CDR2 SVGAGI (reference sequence). The CDR3 totals 16 residues. CDR3 amino acids: CASSRRGDRVTYEQYF. The CDR3 nucleotides read TGTGCCAGCAGCCGACGAGGGGACAGGGTTACCTACGAGCAGTACTTC.

Here the CDR3 DNA reads TGTGCCAGCTCCCCCGGGGGAGGGCGCAATCAGCCCCAGCATTTT. Translating gives CASSPGGGRNQPQHF. The chain is built from TRBV6-6 and TRBJ1-5, with a weak D call TRBD1 (5 bases). Trimming removed 8 bases from V and 2 bases from J, with 16 bases in between. Germline V CDR1 and CDR2: MNHNY, SVGAGI (reference sequence). This CDR3 has 15 residues.

This clone was picked up one time. The V gene is TRBV14, the J gene TRBJ2-7, with D unresolved. This CDR3 has 14 amino acids. Trimming left V 0 bases short and J 3 bases short, with 9 bases between. Per germline, CDR1 SGHDN and CDR2 FVKESK. The CDR3 region has the DNA TGTGCCAGCAGCCAAGATCGCGATTTCTACGAGCAGTACTTC. It is translated as CASSQDRDFYEQYF.

The genes are TRBV4-2 and TRBJ1-1; D is possibly TRBD1 (6 bases). This CDR3 has 14 amino acids. V was cut by 5 bases and J by 3 bases, with 13 bases left in between. Looked up from germline, CDR1 is LGHNA and CDR2 is YNFKEQ. CDR3 in amino acids: CASSNHREYTEAFF. DNA of the CDR3: TGTGCCAGCAGCAATCACAGGGAATACACTGAAGCTTTCTTT.

This chain connects TRBV7-9 to TRBJ2-6; D is uncertain. V was pared by 7 bases and J by 0 bases, with 10 bases between. The CDR3 length is 15 residues. Germline V lookup: CDR1 SEHNR, CDR2 FQNEAQ (reference sequence). CDR3 in DNA: TGTGCCAGCATCACGTACAGCTCTGGGGCCAACGTCCTGACTTTC. It is translated as CASITYSSGANVLTF.

The rearrangement uses TRBV10-3 and TRBJ2-1; 12 bases map to TRBD2. Germline assignment: CDR1 ENHRY and CDR2 SYGVKD. With 10 bases clipped from V and 5 bases from J, the junction kept 12 bases outside the gene matches. The CDR3 is 16 residues long. Written as DNA, the CDR3 is TGTGCCACCGCCTACGTGGCTAGCGGGGGGGACAATGAGCAGTTCTTC. Translated: CATAYVASGGDNEQFF.

The V call is TRBV12-5, the J call TRBJ2-7; D gene unclear. Looked up from germline, CDR1 is LGHNT and CDR2 is FRNRAP. This CDR3 has 18 residues. The germline V and J ends were trimmed by 3 bases and 1 base, with 22 bases remaining between them. Here the CDR3 reads CASGFPLWWQDSSYEQYF. In DNA form, the CDR3 reads TGTGCTAGTGGTTTTCCCCTGTGGTGGCAGGATAGTTCCTACGAGCAGTACTTC.

In its sample, this clone was seen once. The rearrangement joins TRBV15 to TRBJ2-1, with a weak D call TRBD2 (6 bases). The CDR3 has 19 amino acids. Between the trimmed V and J ends, which lost 2 bases and 1 base, there was a span of 21 bases. The germline V gene encodes CDR1 LNHNV and CDR2 YYDKDF (reference sequence). CDR3 residues: CATSRLTALLARSYNEQFF. CDR3 DNA sequence: TGTGCCACCAGCAGACTCACCGCGTTACTAGCAAGGTCCTACAATGAGCAGTTCTTC.